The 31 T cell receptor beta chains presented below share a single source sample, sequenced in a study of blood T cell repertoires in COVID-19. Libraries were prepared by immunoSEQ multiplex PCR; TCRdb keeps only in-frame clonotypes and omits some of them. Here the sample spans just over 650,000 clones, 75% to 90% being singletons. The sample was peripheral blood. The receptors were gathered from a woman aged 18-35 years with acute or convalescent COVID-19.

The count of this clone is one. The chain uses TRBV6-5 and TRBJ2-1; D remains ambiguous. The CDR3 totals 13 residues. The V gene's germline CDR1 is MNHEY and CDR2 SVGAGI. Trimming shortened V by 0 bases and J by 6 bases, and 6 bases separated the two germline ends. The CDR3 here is CASSYSTSNEQFF. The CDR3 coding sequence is TGTGCCAGCAGTTACTCGACATCCAATGAGCAGTTCTTC.

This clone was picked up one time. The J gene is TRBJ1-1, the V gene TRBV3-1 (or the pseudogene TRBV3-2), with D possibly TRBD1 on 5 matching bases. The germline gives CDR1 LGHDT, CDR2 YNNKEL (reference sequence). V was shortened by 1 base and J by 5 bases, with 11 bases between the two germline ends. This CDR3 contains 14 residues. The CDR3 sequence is CASSQGGGRTEAFF. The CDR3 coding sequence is TGTGCCAGCAGCCAAGGGGGGGGAAGGACTGAAGCTTTCTTT.

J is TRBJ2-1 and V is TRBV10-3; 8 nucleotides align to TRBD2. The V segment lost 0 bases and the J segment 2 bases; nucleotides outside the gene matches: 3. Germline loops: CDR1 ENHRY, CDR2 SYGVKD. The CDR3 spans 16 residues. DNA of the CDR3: TGTGCCATCAGTGAGTCTTCGACTAGCGCCTACAATGAGCAGTTCTTC. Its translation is CAISESSTSAYNEQFF.

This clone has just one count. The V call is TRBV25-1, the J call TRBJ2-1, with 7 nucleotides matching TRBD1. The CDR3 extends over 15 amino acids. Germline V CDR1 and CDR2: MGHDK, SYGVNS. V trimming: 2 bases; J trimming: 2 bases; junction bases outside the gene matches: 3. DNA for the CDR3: TGTGCCAGCAGTGAAATAGGGGGCGCCTACAATGAGCAGTTCTTC. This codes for CASSEIGGAYNEQFF.

In nucleotides, the CDR3 is TGTGCCAGCAGCTCCCCCGGACAGGGAATGGTTGGAAACACCATATATTTT. Protein product: CASSSPGQGMVGNTIYF. V and J are TRBV11-2 and TRBJ1-3, with TRBD1 matching over 8 bases. The CDR3 spans 17 residues. Germline V gives CDR1 SGHAT, CDR2 FQNNGV. Unmatched junction bases numbered 11, after V lost 4 bases and J lost 3 bases.

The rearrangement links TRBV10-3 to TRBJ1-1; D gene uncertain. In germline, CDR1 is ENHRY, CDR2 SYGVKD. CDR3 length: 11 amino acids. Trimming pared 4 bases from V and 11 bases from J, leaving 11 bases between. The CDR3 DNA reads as TGTGCCATCAGTGCCGGGATGACTGCTTTCTTT. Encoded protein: CAISAGMTAFF.

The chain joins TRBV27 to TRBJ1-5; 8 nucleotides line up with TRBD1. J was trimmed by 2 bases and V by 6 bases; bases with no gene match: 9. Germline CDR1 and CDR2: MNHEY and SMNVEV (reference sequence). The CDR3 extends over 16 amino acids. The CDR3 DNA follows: TGTGCCAGCAGGTCATTAGACAGGGGTGGCAATCAGCCCCAGCATTTT. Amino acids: CASRSLDRGGNQPQHF.

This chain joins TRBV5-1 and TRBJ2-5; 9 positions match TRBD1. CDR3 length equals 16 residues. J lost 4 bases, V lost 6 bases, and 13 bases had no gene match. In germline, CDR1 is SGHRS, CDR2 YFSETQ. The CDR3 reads CASTSSRTGEGETQYF. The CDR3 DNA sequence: TGCGCCAGCACCTCTTCAAGGACAGGGGAGGGAGAGACCCAGTACTTC.

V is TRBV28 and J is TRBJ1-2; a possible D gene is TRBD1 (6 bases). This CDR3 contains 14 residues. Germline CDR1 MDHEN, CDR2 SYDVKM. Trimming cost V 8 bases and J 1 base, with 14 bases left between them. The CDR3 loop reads CASVRPGHNYGYTF. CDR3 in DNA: TGTGCCAGCGTCAGACCGGGACATAACTATGGCTACACCTTC.

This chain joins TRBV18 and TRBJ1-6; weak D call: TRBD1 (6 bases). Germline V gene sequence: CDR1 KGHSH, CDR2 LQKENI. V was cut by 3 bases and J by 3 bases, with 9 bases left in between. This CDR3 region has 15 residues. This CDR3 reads CASSPGQLYNSPLHF. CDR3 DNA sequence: TGTGCCAGCTCACCTGGACAGCTCTATAATTCACCCCTCCACTTT.

Here the CDR3 reads CASSQDHRGPPQHF. The CDR3 coding sequence is TGCGCCAGCAGCCAAGATCACCGGGGTCCACCCCAGCATTTT. The chain is built from TRBV4-1 and TRBJ1-5; D unresolved. The V and J ends lost 0 bases and 10 bases respectively, with 13 bases between them. The CDR3 is 14 residues long. The germline V gene encodes CDR1 MGHRA and CDR2 YSYEKL.

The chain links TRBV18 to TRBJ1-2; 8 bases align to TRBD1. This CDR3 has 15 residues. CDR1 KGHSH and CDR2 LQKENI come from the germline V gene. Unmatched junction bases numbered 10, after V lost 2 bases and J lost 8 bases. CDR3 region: CASSPSGGLTAGYTF. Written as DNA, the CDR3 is TGTGCCAGCTCACCATCAGGGGGCCTGACGGCGGGCTACACCTTC.

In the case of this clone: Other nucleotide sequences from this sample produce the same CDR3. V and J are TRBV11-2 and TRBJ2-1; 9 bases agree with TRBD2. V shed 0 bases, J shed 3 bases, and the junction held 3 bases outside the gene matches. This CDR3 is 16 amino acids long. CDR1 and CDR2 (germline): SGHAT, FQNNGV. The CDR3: CASSLELAGNYNEQFF. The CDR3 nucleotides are TGTGCCAGCAGCTTAGAACTAGCGGGCAACTACAATGAGCAGTTCTTC.

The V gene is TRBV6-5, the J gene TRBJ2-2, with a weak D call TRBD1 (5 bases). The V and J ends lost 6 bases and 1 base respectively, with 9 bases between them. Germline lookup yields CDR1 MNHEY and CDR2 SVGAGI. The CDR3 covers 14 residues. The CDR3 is CASRRQRNTGELFF. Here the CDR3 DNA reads TGTGCCAGCAGGAGACAGAGGAACACCGGGGAGCTGTTTTTT.

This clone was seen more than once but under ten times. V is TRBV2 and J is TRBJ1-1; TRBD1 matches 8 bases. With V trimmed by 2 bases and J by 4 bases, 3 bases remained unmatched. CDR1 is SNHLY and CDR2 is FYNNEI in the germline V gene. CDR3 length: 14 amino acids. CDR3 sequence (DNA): TGTGCCAGCAGTGAAAGGACAGGGCGCACTGAAGCTTTCTTT. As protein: CASSERTGRTEAFF.

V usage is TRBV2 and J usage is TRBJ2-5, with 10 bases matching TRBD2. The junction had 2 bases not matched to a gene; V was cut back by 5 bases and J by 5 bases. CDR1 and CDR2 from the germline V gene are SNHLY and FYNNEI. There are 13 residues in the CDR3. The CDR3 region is CASSLTSGETQYF. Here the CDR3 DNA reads TGTGCCAGCAGTTTGACTAGCGGGGAGACCCAGTACTTC.

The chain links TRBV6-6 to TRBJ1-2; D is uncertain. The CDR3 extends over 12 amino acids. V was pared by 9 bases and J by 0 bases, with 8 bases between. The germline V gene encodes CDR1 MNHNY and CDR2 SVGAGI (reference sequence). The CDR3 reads CASSTANYGYTF. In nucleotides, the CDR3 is TGTGCCAGTTCAACAGCTAACTATGGCTACACCTTC.

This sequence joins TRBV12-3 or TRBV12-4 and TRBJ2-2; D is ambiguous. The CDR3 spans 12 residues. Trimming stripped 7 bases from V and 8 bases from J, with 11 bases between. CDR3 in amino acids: CASTSGRGELFF. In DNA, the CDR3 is TGTGCCAGCACTTCAGGTCGAGGGGAGCTGTTTTTT.

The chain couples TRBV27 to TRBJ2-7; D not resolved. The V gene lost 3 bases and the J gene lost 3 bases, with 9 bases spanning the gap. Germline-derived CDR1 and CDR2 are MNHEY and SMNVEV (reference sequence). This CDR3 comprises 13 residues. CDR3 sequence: CASSLAYDYEQYF. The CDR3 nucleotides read TGTGCCAGCAGTTTGGCTTATGACTACGAGCAGTACTTC.

CDR3: CASSEPSGIEEKLFF. The CDR3 DNA is TGCGCCAGCAGTGAGCCATCCGGGATTGAAGAAAAACTGTTTTTT. This chain uses TRBV10-2 with TRBJ1-4; D gene uncertain. The CDR3 is 15 residues long. Trimming took off 2 bases at V and 8 bases at J, with 15 bases between the two ends. Germline assignment: CDR1 WSHSY and CDR2 SAAADI.

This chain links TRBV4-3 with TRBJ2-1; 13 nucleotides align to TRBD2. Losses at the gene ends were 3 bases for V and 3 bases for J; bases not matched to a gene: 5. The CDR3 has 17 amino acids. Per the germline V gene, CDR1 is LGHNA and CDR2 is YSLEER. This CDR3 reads CASSHQLAGGDYNEQFF. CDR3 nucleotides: TGCGCCAGCAGCCACCAACTAGCGGGGGGGGACTACAATGAGCAGTTCTTC.

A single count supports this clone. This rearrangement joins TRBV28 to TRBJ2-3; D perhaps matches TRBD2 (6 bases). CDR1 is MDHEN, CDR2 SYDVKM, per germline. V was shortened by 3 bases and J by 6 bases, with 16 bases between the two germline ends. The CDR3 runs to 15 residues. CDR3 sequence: CASSFIGLPRDTQYF. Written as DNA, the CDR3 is TGTGCCAGCAGTTTTATTGGACTACCTCGGGATACGCAGTATTTT.

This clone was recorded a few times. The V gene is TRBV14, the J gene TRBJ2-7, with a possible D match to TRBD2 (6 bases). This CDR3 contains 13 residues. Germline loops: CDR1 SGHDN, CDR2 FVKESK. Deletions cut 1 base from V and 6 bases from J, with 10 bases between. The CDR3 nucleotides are TGTGCCAGCAGCCAAGTGGGGGGTAGCGAGCAGTACTTC. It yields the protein CASSQVGGSEQYF.

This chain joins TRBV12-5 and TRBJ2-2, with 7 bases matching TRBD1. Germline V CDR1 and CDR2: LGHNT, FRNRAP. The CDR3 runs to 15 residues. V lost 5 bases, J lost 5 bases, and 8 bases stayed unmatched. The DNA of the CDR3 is TGTGCTAGTGGTCTTCAGGGGGTTGGGACCGGGGAGCTGTTTTTT. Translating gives CASGLQGVGTGELFF.

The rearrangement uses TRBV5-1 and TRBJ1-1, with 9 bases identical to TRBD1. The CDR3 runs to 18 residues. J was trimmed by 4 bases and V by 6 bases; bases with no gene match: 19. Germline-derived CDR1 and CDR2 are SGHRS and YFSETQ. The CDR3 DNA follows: TGCGCCAGCACCAGCTTTTTGATACAGGGGGCTAGGGGCACTGAAGCTTTCTTT. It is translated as CASTSFLIQGARGTEAFF.

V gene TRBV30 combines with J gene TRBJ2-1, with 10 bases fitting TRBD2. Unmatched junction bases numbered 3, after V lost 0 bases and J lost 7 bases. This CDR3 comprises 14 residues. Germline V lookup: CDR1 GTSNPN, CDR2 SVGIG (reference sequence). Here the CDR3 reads CAWSVGSGGNEQFF. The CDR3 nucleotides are TGTGCCTGGAGTGTTGGTAGCGGGGGGAATGAGCAGTTCTTC. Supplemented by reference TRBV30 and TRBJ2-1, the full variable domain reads SQTIHQWPATLVQPVGSPLSLECTVEGTSNPNLYWYRQAAGRGLQLLFYSVGIGQISSEVPQNLSASRPQDRQFILSSKKLLLSDSGFYLCAWSVGSGGNEQFFGPGTRLTVL.

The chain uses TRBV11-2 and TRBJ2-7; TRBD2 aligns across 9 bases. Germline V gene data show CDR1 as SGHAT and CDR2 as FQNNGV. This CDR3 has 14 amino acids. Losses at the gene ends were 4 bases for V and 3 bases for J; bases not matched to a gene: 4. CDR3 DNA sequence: TGTGCCAGCAGCTCCCGAGCGGGGGGCTACGAGCAGTACTTC. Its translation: CASSSRAGGYEQYF.

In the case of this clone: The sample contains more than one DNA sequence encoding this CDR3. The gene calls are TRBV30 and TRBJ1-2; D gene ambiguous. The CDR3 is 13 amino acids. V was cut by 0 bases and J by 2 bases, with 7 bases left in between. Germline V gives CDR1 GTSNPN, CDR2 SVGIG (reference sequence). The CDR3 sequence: CAWSVVANYGYTF. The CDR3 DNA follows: TGTGCCTGGAGTGTGGTGGCCAACTATGGCTACACCTTC.

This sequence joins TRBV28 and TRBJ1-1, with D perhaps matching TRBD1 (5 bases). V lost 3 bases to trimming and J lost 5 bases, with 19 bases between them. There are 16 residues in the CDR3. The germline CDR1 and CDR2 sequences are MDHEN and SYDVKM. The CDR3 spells CASSFYLPGGGTEAFF. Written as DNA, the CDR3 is TGTGCCAGCAGTTTTTATCTCCCCGGGGGGGGAACTGAAGCTTTCTTT.

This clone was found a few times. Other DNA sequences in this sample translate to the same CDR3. DNA of the CDR3: TGTGCCAGCAGTTTCCCGGGTTCCTACGAGCAGTACTTC. This encodes CASSFPGSYEQYF. The chain recombines TRBV12-3 or TRBV12-4 with TRBJ2-7; D is ambiguous. The V gene lost 3 bases and the J gene lost 1 base, with 7 bases spanning the gap. The CDR3 runs 13 residues.

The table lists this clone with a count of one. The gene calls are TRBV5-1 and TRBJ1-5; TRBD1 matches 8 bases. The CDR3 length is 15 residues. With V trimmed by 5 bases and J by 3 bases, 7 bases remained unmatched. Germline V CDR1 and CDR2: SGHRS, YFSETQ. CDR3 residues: CASREGTGNNQPQHF. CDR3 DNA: TGCGCCAGCAGGGAGGGGACAGGAAACAATCAGCCCCAGCATTTT.